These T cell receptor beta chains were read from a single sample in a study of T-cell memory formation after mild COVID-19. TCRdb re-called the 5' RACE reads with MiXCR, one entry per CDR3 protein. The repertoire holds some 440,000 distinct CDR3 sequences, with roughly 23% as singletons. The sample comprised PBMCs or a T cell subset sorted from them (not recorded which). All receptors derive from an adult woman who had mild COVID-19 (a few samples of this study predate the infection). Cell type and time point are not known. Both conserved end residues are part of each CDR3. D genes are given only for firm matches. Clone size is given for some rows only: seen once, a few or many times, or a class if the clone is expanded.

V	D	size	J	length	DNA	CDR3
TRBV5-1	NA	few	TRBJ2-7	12	TGCGCCAGCAGCTTGGCCAAGGGCGAGCAGTACTTC	CASSLAKGEQYF
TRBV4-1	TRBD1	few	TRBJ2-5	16	TGCGCCAGCAGCCAAAACCTGGGACAGGGGCAAGAGACCCAGTACTTC	CASSQNLGQGQETQYF
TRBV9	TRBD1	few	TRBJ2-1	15	TGTGCCAGCAGCCCAAGGGACAGGGGGCTGGTTGAGCAGTTCTTC	CASSPRDRGLVEQFF
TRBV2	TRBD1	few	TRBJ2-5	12	TGTGCCAGTCCAAGACAGGGGGAGACCCAGTACTTC	CASPRQGETQYF
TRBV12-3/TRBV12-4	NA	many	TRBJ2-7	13	TGTGCCAGCAGTTGGACCACGGTGGGGGAGCAGTACTTC	CASSWTTVGEQYF
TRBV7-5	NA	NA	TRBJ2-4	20	NA	CISVPETGTGTLLAKNIQYF
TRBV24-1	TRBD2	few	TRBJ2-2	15	TGTGCCACCAGTGATCCTACTAGCGGGACCGGGGAGCTGTTTTTT	CATSDPTSGTGELFF
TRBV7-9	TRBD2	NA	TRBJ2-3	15	TGTGCCAGCAGCAATTTAGCGGGAGACACAGATACGCAGTATTTT	CASSNLAGDTDTQYF
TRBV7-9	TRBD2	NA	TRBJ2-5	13	TGTGCCAGCAGCTCGGGACTAGCAGGGACCCAGTACTTC	CASSSGLAGTQYF
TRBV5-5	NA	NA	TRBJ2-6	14	TGTGCCAGCACCTTAGGGACTGGGGCCAACGTCCTGACTTTC	CASTLGTGANVLTF
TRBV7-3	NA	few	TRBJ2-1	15	TGTGCCAGCAGCTTAACAGGTTCTGGTTACAATGAGCAGTTCTTC	CASSLTGSGYNEQFF
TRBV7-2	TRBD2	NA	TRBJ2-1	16	TGTGCCAGCAGCTTAGTCGCTAGCGGGAGTACCAATGAGCAGTTCTTC	CASSLVASGSTNEQFF
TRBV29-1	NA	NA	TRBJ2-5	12	TGCAGCGTCGCGAGGGGACAAGAGACCCAGTACTTC	CSVARGQETQYF
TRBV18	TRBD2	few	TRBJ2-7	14	TGTGCCAGCGCACGTAGCGGGGGTACCCACGAGCAGTACTTC	CASARSGGTHEQYF
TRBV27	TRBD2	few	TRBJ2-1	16	TGTGCCAGCAGTTTCGGAATAGCGGGAGGCGGGAATGAGCAGTTCTTC	CASSFGIAGGGNEQFF
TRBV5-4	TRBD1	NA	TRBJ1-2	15	TGTGCCAGCAGCGATACCCCCGGGACAGAATATGGCTACACCTTC	CASSDTPGTEYGYTF
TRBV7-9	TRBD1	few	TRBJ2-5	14	TGTGCCAGCAGCAACCGGGACAGCCAAGAGACCCAGTACTTC	CASSNRDSQETQYF
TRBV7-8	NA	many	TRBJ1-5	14	TGTGCCAGCACCTTAAGGGGGGATTTTGGGCCCCAGCATTTT	CASTLRGDFGPQHF
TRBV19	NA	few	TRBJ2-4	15	TGTGCCAGTAGTGGGCGACAGGTTGGCAAAAACATTCAGTACTTC	CASSGRQVGKNIQYF
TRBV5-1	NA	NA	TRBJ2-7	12	TGCGCCAGCAGCGGTCCCGGGTACGAGCAGTACTTC	CASSGPGYEQYF
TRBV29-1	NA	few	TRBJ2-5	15	TGCAGCGTCGATGGGATTGGACACCTCGGGGAGACCCAGTACTTC	CSVDGIGHLGETQYF
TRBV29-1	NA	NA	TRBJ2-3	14	TGCAGCGTTCTCCAAGGGGGGCGCACAGATACGCAGTATTTT	CSVLQGGRTDTQYF
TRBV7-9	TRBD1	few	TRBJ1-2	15	TGTGCCAGCAGCTTGCTAACAGGGGGAAACTATGGCTACACCTTC	CASSLLTGGNYGYTF
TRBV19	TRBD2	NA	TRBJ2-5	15	TGTGCCTCAAGCCTTCTTGCGGGAGGGCAAGTGACCCAGTACTTC	CASSLLAGGQVTQYF
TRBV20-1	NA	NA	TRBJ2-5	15	TGCAGTGCTAGAGATAGTGATAGGGTCTCGGAGACCCAGTACTTC	CSARDSDRVSETQYF
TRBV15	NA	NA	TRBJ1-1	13	TGTGCCACCAGCGGACGAGACCCGAGGAAAGCTTTCTTT	CATSGRDPRKAFF
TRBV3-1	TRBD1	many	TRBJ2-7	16	TGTGCCAGCAGCTATACAGGGGGCTATTTTCGAGGCGAGCAGTACTTC	CASSYTGGYFRGEQYF
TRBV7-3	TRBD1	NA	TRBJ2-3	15	TGTGCCAGCAGCTTCGACAGGGGGATCACAGATACGCAGTATTTT	CASSFDRGITDTQYF
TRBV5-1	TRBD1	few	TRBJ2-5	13	TGCGCCAGCAGCTGGAACAGGGGAGAGACCCAGTACTTC	CASSWNRGETQYF
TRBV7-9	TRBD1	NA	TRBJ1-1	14	TGTGCCAGCAGCACAACAGGGGGCCTCACTGAAGCTTTCTTT	CASSTTGGLTEAFF
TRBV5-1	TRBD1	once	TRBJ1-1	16	TGCGCCAGCAGCTTGTCGTGGGACAGGGCTTATACTGAAGCTTTCTTT	CASSLSWDRAYTEAFF
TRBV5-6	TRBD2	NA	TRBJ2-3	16	TGTGCCAGCAGCTTACTAGCGTCACATAGCACAGATACGCAGTATTTT	CASSLLASHSTDTQYF
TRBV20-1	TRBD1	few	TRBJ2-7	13	TGCAGTGCTCTTAGGACAGGAATCTACGAGCAGTACTTC	CSALRTGIYEQYF